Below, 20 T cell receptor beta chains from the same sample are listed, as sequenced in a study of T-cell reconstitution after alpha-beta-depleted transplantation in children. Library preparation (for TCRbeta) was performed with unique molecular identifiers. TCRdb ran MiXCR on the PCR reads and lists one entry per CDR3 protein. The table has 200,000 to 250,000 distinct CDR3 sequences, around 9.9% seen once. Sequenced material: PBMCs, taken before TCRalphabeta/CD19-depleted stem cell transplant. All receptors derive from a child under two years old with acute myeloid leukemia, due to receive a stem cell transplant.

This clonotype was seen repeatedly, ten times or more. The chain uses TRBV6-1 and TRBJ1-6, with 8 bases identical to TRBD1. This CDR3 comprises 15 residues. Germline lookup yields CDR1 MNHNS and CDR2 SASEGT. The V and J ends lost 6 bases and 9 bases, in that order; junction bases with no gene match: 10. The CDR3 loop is CASRSTDRGVSPLHF. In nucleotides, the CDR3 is TGTGCCAGCAGATCTACCGACAGGGGAGTTTCACCCCTCCACTTT.

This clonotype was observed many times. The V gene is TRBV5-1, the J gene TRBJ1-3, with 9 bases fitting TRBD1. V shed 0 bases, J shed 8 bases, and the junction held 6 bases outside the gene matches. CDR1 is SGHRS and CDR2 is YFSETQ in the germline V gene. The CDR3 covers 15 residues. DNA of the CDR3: TGCGCCAGCAGCTTGGAGGCGGGACAGGGTCACACCATATATTTT. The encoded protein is CASSLEAGQGHTIYF. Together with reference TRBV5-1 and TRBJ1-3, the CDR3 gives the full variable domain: KAGVTQTPRYLIKTRGQQVTLSCSPISGHRSVSWYQQTPGQGLQFLFEYFSETQRNKGNFPGRFSGRQFSNSRSEMNVSTLELGDSALYLCASSLEAGQGHTIYFGEGSWLTVV.

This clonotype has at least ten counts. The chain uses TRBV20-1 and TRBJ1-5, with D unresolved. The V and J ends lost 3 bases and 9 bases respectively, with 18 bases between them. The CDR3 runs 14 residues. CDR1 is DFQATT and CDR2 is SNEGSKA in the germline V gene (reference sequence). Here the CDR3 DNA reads TGCAGTGCTAGCCGGGGAGGAAGGGTAGGGCCCCAGCATTTT. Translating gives CSASRGGRVGPQHF.

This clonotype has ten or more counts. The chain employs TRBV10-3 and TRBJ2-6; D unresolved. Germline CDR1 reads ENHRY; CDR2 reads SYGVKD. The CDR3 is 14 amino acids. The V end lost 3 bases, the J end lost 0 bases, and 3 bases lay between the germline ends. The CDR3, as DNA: TGTGCCATCAGTGAACCCTCTGGGGCCAACGTCCTGACTTTC. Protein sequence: CAISEPSGANVLTF.

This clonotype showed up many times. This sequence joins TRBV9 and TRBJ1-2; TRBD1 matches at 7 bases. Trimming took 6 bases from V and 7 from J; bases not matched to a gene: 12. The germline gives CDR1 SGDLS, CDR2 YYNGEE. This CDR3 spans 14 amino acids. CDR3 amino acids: CASTTIQGLRGYTF. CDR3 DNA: TGTGCCAGCACCACCATACAGGGGCTACGTGGCTACACCTTC.

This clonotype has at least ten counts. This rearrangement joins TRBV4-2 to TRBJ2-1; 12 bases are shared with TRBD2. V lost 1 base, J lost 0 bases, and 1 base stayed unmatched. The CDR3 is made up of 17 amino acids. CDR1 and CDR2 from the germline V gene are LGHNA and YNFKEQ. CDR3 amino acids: CASSQASGRASYNEQFF. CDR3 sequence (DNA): TGTGCCAGCAGCCAAGCTAGCGGGAGGGCCTCCTACAATGAGCAGTTCTTC.

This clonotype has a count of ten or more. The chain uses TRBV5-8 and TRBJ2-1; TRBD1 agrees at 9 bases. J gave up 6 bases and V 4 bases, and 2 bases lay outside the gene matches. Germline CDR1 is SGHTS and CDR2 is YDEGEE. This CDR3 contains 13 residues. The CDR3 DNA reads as TGTGCCAGCAGCAACAGGGGGCGCAATGAGCAGTTCTTC. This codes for CASSNRGRNEQFF.

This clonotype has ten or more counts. The CDR3 is CASSLARRRGGGELFF. The CDR3 DNA reads TGTGCCAGCAGTTTAGCGCGAAGGCGAGGGGGCGGGGAGCTGTTTTTT. The chain has TRBV12-3 or TRBV12-4 and TRBJ2-2, with D tentatively TRBD1 (6 bases). The CDR3 is 16 residues long. The V end was cut by 0 bases, the J end by 7 bases, with 15 bases between.

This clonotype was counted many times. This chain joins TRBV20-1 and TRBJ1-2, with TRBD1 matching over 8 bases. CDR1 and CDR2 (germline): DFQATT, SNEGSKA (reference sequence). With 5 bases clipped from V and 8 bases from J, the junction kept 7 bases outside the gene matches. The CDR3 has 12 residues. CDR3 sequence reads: CSAPGQGGGYTF. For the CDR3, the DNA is TGCAGTGCTCCTGGACAGGGAGGCGGCTACACCTTC.

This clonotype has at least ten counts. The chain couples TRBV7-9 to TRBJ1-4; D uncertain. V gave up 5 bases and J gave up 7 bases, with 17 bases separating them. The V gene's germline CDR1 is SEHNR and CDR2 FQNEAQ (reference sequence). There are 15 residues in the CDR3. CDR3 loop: CASSHTTRVPEKLFF. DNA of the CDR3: TGTGCCAGCAGCCACACGACGAGGGTCCCTGAAAAACTGTTTTTT.

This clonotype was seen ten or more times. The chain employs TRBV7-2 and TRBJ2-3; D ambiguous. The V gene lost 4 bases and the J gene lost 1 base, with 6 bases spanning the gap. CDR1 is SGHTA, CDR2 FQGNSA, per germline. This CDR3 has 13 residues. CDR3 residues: CASSSQRTDTQYF. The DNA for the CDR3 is TGTGCCAGCAGCTCGCAGCGCACAGATACGCAGTATTTT.

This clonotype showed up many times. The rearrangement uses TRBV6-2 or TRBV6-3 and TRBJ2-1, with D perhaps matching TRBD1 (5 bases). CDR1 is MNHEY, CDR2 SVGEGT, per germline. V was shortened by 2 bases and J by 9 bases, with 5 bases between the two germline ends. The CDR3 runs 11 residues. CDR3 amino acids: CASSYGAEQFF. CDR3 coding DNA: TGTGCCAGCAGTTACGGGGCTGAGCAGTTCTTC.

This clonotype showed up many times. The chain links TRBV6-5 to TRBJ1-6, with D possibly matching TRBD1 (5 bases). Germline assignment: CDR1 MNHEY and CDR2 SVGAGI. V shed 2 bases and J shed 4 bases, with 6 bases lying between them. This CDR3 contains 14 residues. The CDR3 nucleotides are TGTGCCAGCAGTTACAGGGGATATAATTCACCCCTCCACTTT. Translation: CASSYRGYNSPLHF.

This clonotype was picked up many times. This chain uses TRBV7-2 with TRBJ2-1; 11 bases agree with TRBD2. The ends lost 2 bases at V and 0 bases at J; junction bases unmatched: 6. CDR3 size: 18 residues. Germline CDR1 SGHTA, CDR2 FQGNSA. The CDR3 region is CASSLPGLAGISYNEQFF. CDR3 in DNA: TGTGCCAGCAGCTTACCCGGACTAGCGGGTATCTCCTACAATGAGCAGTTCTTC.

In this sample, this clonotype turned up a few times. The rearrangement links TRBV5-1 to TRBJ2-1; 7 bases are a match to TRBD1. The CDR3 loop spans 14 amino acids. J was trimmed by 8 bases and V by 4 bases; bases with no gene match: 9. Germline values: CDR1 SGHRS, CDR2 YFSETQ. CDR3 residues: CASSPTGWQDEQFF. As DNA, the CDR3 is TGCGCCAGCAGCCCGACAGGGTGGCAGGATGAGCAGTTCTTC.

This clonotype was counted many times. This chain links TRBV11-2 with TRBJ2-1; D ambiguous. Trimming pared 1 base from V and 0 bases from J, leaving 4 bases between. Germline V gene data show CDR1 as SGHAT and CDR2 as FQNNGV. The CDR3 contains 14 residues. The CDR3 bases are TGTGCCAGCAGCTTAGCCCGCTCCTACAATGAGCAGTTCTTC. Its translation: CASSLARSYNEQFF.

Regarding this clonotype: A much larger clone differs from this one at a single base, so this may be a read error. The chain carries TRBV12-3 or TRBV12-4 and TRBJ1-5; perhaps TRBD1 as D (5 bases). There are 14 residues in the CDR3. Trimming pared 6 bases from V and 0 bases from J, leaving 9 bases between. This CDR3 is CASSQTVSNQPQHF. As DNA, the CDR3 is TGTGCCAGCAGCCAGACAGTTAGCAATCAGCCCCAGCATTTT.

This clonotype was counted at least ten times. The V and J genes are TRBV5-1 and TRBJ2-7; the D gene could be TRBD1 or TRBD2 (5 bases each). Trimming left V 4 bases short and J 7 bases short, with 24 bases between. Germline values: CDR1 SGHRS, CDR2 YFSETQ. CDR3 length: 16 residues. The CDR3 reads CASSPGRRPGLSEQYF. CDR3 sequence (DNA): TGCGCCAGCAGCCCCGGTCGAAGACCGGGGCTCTCAGAGCAGTACTTC.

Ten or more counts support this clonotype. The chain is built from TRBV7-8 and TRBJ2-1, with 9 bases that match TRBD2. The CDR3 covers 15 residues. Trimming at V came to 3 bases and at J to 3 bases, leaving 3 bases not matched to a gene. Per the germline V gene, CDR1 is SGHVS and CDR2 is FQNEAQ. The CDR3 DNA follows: TGTGCCAGCAGCTTCCAGCGGGAGGTCTACAATGAGCAGTTCTTC. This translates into CASSFQREVYNEQFF.

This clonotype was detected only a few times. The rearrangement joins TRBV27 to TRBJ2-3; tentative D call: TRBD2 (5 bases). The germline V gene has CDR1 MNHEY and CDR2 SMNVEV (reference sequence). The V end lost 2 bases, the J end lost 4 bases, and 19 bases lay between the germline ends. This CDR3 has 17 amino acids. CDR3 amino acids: CASSLRRGARAADTQYF. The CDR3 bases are TGTGCCAGCAGTTTAAGACGGGGTGCAAGGGCGGCAGATACGCAGTATTTT.